This note documents a single T cell receptor beta chain sequence. The data derive from a study of cytomegalovirus exposure and HLA in healthy donors. 13 Jbeta primers and 60 Vbeta primers were used for the PCR. Here immunoSEQ multiplex PCR was the method, and the copy in TCRdb shows in-frame clones only, minus some. The table records around 140,000 clones, 65% to 85% of them present only once. The CDR3 sequence is 15 residues long. Germline CDR1 is LGHNA and CDR2 is YNFKEQ. V was clipped by 0 bases and J by 0 bases; unmatched bases: 0. The source material was PBMCs. This chain connects TRBV4-2 to TRBJ2-7; 9 bases match TRBD1. This clonotype was sampled from a male donor in good health and CMV-seronegative. This chain's CDR3 is CASSQEDRGSYEQYF. The CDR3 DNA is TGTGCCAGCAGCCAAGAGGACAGGGGCTCCTACGAGCAGTACTTC.